These T cell receptor beta chains were read from a single sample in a study of cytomegalovirus exposure and HLA in healthy donors. Measured with immunoSEQ multiplex PCR; TCRdb has only the in-frame clones, and not every one. The table records approximately 150,000 clones, about four fifths of them present only once. Source material: PBMCs. These receptors were obtained from a woman aged 18-35 years in good health and CMV-seropositive. CDR3s include the opening cysteine and the closing phenylalanine or tryptophan. The order of the fields is CDR3 length, D gene, V gene, clone size, J gene, CDR3 protein, CDR3 DNA. D genes are given only for firm matches. Clone size, where shown, is once, few, many, or a class for clones that have expanded.

length: 16; D: -; V: TRBV18; size: few; J: TRBJ2-7; CDR3: CASSPRGVLTSYEQYF; DNA: TGTGCCAGCTCACCAAGGGGCGTCTTGACATCCTACGAGCAGTACTTC
length: 17; D: TRBD2; V: TRBV5-8; size: -; J: TRBJ2-1; CDR3: CASRTSGGTSSYNEQFF; DNA: TGTGCCAGCAGGACTAGCGGGGGGACGAGCTCCTACAATGAGCAGTTCTTC
length: 14; D: TRBD2; V: TRBV7-9; size: few; J: TRBJ2-2; CDR3: CASTPGGGTGELFF; DNA: TGTGCCAGCACCCCTGGGGGGGGCACCGGGGAGCTGTTTTTT
length: 16; D: -; V: TRBV11-3; size: -; J: TRBJ2-3; CDR3: CASSLDPRSSTDTQYF; DNA: TGTGCCAGCAGCTTGGATCCTAGGTCTAGCACAGATACGCAGTATTTT
length: 15; D: TRBD2; V: TRBV2; size: few; J: TRBJ2-5; CDR3: CAREGRLAGQETQYF; DNA: TGTGCCAGAGAGGGCCGACTAGCGGGGCAAGAGACCCAGTACTTC
length: 15; D: -; V: TRBV15; size: -; J: TRBJ2-5; CDR3: CATSRERGGRETQYF; DNA: TGTGCCACCAGCAGAGAAAGGGGGGGAAGAGAGACCCAGTACTTC
length: 13; D: -; V: TRBV7-6; size: -; J: TRBJ2-7; CDR3: CASRPLTGYEQYF; DNA: TGTGCCAGCAGACCCCTGACAGGCTACGAGCAGTACTTC
length: 14; D: -; V: TRBV7-6; size: few; J: TRBJ1-3; CDR3: CASSSGSSGNTIYF; DNA: TGTGCCAGCAGCTCCGGGAGCTCTGGAAACACCATATATTTT
length: 17; D: -; V: TRBV19; size: -; J: TRBJ1-5; CDR3: CASSIDQGPYSNQPQHF; DNA: TGTGCCAGTAGTATAGATCAGGGGCCCTATAGCAATCAGCCCCAGCATTTT
length: 14; D: -; V: TRBV21-1; size: -; J: TRBJ2-7; CDR3: CASSRHTYSYEQYF; DNA: TGTGCCAGCAGCAGGCATACGTACTCCTACGAGCAGTACTTC
length: 13; D: -; V: TRBV7-2; size: -; J: TRBJ2-5; CDR3: CASSFLGGETQYF; DNA: TGTGCCAGCAGCTTCCTAGGCGGGGAGACCCAGTACTTC
length: 14; D: -; V: TRBV6-1; size: -; J: TRBJ1-5; CDR3: CASNPTGSNQPQHF; DNA: TGTGCCAGCAATCCGACAGGAAGCAATCAGCCCCAGCATTTT
length: 13; D: TRBD2; V: TRBV5-4; size: -; J: TRBJ2-7; CDR3: CASSLISGGRDLF; DNA: TGTGCCAGCAGCTTGATTAGCGGGGGGCGTGACCTCTTC
length: 16; D: TRBD2; V: TRBV7-2; size: -; J: TRBJ2-7; CDR3: CASSPRLAGLWDEQYF; DNA: TGTGCCAGCAGCCCCCGACTAGCCGGACTCTGGGACGAGCAGTACTTC
length: 15; D: TRBD1; V: TRBV28; size: -; J: TRBJ1-5; CDR3: CASSFGQGSHQPQHF; DNA: TGTGCCAGCAGTTTCGGACAGGGGTCCCATCAGCCCCAGCATTTT
length: 15; D: -; V: TRBV2; size: -; J: TRBJ1-6; CDR3: CASSGLRGDNSPLHF; DNA: TGTGCCAGCAGTGGCTTGCGGGGGGATAATTCACCCCTCCACTTT
length: 15; D: -; V: TRBV7-2; size: -; J: TRBJ2-2; CDR3: CASSLASGPAGELFF; DNA: TGTGCCAGCAGCTTAGCGTCAGGTCCCGCCGGGGAGCTGTTTTTT
length: 15; D: -; V: TRBV30; size: -; J: TRBJ2-1; CDR3: CAWSSDWNQYNEQFF; DNA: TGTGCCTGGAGTTCCGACTGGAACCAATACAATGAGCAGTTCTTC
length: 16; D: TRBD1; V: TRBV5-1; size: -; J: TRBJ2-4; CDR3: CASSIGQGRAKNIQYF; DNA: TGCGCCAGCAGCATAGGACAGGGGAGAGCCAAAAACATTCAGTACTTC
length: 15; D: -; V: TRBV4-1; size: -; J: TRBJ1-5; CDR3: CASSQKQALGGPQHF; DNA: TGCGCCAGCAGCCAAAAACAGGCCCTGGGTGGGCCCCAGCATTTT
length: 13; D: TRBD2; V: TRBV5-1; size: -; J: TRBJ2-7; CDR3: CASSLAGGPEQYF; DNA: TGCGCCAGCAGCCTAGCGGGGGGGCCCGAGCAGTACTTC
length: 14; D: TRBD1; V: TRBV2; size: -; J: TRBJ2-5; CDR3: CASSTTLTGQVQYF; DNA: TGTGCCAGCAGTACAACCTTAACCGGACAGGTCCAGTACTTC